Sequencing of this TCR beta chain was carried out in a study of response to subunit inactivated influenza vaccine. Whole-study findings and limits: Seasonal influenza vaccination, on each occasion, was suggested by the authors to recruit few new T cells.

TCRdb used MiXCR to reprocess the RT-PCR reads, holding one entry per CDR3 protein. Here the sample spans about 480,000 distinct CDR3 sequences, over 25% being singletons. The count of this clonotype is one. As yet, its antigen is unknown. The source of this sequence is a man aged 50 to 59 who received an inactivated influenza vaccine. The sequences come from CD4+ T cells sorted from PBMCs, collected more than 4 days after vaccination.

CDR3 DNA: TGTGCCAGCAGCCAGCGAGGCGGCGGGACTAGAGCGGATGATGAGCAGTTCTTC. As protein: CASSQRGGGTRADDEQFF. The chain couples TRBV11-2 to TRBJ2-1; the match to TRBD2 covers 8 bases. The V segment lost 5 bases and the J segment 8 bases; nucleotides outside the gene matches: 20. The CDR3 consists of 18 residues. Germline loops: CDR1 SGHAT, CDR2 FQNNGV.